The entry below gives a single T cell receptor beta chain sequence along with its context. This sample was taken from a study of shared clonotypes between healthy human individuals. From germline, CDR1 is SGHRS and CDR2 YFSETQ. This CDR3 has 15 amino acids. Trimming stripped 2 bases from V and 0 bases from J, with 8 bases between. Adults of Caucasian background living in Nashville, Tennessee made up all donors. TCRdb's table, derived via immunoSEQ multiplex PCR, lists solely in-frame clones and lacks some. The sample comprises about 2.3 million clones, 90% to 95% of which are singletons, and about 0.39% rests with the top ten.

Input material: naive CD4+ T cells from PBMCs. Specified subset: CD45RA+ positively selected. This clonotype originated in a man between 18 and 29 years old in good health. Some clones in this sample may be carry-over from other donors' samples. The rearrangement uses TRBV5-1 and TRBJ2-2; D unclear. In DNA, the CDR3 is TGCGCCAGCAGCTTTATGTCCGCGAACACCGGGGAGCTGTTTTTT. Its translation is CASSFMSANTGELFF.